This T cell receptor (beta chain) was obtained from a study of T cell repertoires in cytomegalovirus infection. Trimming cost V 8 bases and J 4 bases, with 15 bases left between them. The CDR3 runs to 14 residues. This clonotype was detected only a few times. Its specificity is unknown. Via MiXCR, TCRdb re-called the reads, giving one row per CDR3 protein. The sample comprises 800,000 to 950,000 distinct CDR3 sequences, approximately 29% of which are singletons, and over 10% rests with the top ten. The chain joins TRBV12-3 or TRBV12-4 to TRBJ1-5, with a possible D match to TRBD1 (6 bases). This sequence was found in a human donor in good health (CMV status not recorded). Some clones in this sample may be carry-over from other donors' samples. This specimen consisted of cultured CD8+ T cells from PBMCs, obtained from culture after CMV antigen stimulation. The CDR3 loop is CASSNLQGNQPQHF. The CDR3 coding sequence is TGTGCCAGCTCAAACCTGCAGGGGAATCAGCCCCAGCATTTT.